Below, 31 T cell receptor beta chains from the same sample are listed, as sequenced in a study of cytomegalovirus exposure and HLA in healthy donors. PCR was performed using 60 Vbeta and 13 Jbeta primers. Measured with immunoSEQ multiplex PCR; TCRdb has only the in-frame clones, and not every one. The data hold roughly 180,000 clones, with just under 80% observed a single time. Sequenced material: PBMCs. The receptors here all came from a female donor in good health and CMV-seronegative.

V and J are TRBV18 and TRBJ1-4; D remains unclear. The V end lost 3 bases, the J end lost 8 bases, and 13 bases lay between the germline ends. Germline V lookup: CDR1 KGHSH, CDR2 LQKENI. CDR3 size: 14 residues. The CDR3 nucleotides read TGTGCCAGCTCACCGGGATCCAGCGGAGAAAAACTGTTTTTT. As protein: CASSPGSSGEKLFF.

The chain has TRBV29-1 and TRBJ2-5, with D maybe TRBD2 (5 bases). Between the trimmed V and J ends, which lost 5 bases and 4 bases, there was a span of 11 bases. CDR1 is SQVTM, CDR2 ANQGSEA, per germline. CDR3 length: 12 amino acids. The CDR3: CSVTDGVETQYF. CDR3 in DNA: TGCAGCGTTACTGACGGGGTAGAGACCCAGTACTTC.

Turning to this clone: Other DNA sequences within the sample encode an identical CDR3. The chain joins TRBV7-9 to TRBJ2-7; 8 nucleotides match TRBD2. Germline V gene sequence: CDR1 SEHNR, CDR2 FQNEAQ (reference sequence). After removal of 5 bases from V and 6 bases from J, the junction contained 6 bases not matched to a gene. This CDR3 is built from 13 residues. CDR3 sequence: CASSPSGGSEQYF. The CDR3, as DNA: TGTGCCAGCAGCCCCTCGGGGGGGAGCGAGCAGTACTTC.

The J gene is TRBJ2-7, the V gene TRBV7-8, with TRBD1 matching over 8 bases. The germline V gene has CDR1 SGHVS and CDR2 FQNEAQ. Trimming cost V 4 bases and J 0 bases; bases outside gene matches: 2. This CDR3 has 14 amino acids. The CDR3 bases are TGTGCCAGCAGCTCGGACAGGGTCTCCTACGAGCAGTACTTC. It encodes CASSSDRVSYEQYF.

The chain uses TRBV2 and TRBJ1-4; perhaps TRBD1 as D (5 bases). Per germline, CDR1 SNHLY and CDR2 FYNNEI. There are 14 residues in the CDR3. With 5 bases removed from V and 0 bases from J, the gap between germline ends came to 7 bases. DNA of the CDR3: TGTGCCAGCAGTCGGACAACAACTAATGAAAAACTGTTTTTT. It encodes CASSRTTTNEKLFF.

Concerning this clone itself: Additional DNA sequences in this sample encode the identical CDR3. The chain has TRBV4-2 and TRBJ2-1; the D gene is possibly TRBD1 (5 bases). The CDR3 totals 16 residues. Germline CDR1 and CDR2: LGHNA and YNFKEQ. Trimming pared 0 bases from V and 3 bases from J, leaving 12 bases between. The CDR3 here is CASSQETGSSYNEQFF. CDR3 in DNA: TGTGCCAGCAGCCAAGAAACAGGTTCGAGCTACAATGAGCAGTTCTTC.

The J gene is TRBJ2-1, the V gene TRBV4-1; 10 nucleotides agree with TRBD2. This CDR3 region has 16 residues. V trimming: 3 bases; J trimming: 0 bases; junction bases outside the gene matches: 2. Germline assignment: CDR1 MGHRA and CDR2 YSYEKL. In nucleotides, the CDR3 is TGCGCCAGCAGCCAGGGACTAGCGTTCTCCTACAATGAGCAGTTCTTC. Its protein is CASSQGLAFSYNEQFF.

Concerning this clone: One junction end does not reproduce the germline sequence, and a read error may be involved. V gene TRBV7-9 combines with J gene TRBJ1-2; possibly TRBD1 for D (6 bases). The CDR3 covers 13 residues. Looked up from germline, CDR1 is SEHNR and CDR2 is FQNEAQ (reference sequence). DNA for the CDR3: TGTTCCAGCAGCTTAGGACAGAACTATGGCTACACCTTC. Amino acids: CSSSLGQNYGYTF.

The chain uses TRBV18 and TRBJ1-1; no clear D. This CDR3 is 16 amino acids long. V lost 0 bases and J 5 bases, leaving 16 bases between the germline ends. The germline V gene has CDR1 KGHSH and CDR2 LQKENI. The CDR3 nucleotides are TGTGCCAGCTCACCACCCCGGGCGGGTTCTGTAACTGAAGCTTTCTTT. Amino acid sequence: CASSPPRAGSVTEAFF. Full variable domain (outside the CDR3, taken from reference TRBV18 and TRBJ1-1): NAGVMQNPRHLVRRRGQEARLRCSPMKGHSHVYWYRQLPEEGLKFMVYLQKENIIDESGMPKERFSAEFPKEGPSILRIQQVVRGDSAAYFCASSPPRAGSVTEAFFGQGTRLTVV.

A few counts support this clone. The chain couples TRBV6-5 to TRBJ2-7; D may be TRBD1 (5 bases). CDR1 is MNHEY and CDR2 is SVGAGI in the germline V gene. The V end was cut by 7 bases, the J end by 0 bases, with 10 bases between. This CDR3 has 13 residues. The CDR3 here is CASMRQSSYEQYF. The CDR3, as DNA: TGTGCCAGCATGAGACAGAGCTCCTACGAGCAGTACTTC.

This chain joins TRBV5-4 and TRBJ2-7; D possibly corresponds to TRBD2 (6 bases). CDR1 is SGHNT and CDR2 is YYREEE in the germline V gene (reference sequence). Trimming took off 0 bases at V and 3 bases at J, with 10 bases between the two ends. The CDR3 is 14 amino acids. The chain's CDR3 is CASSLGVGGYEQYF. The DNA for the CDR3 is TGTGCCAGCAGCTTGGGGGTGGGAGGCTACGAGCAGTACTTC. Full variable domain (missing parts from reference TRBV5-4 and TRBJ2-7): ETGVTQSPTHLIKTRGQQVTLRCSSQSGHNTVSWYQQALGQGPQFIFQYYREEENGRGNFPPRFSGLQFPNYSSELNVNALELDDSALYLCASSLGVGGYEQYFGPGTRLTVT.

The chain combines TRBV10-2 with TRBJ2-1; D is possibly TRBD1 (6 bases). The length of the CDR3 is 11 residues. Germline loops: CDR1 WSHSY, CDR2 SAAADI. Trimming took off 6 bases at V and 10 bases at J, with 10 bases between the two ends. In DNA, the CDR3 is TGCGCCAGCAGATTAACAGGGGAGCAGTTCTTC. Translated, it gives CASRLTGEQFF.

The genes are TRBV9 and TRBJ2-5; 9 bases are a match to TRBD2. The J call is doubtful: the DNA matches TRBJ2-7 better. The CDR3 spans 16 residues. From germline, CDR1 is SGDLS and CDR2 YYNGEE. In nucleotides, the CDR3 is TGTGCCAGCAGCCCCCTAATGGCGGGAGGGTCCTACGAGCAGTACTTC. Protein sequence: CASSPLMAGGSYEQYF.

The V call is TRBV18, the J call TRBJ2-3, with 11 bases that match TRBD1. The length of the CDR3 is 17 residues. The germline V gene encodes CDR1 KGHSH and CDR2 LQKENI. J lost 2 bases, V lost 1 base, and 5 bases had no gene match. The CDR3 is CASSPRDRGTLTDTQYF. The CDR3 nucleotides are TGTGCCAGCTCACCACGGGACAGGGGGACCCTCACAGATACGCAGTATTTT. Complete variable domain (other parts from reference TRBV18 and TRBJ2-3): NAGVMQNPRHLVRRRGQEARLRCSPMKGHSHVYWYRQLPEEGLKFMVYLQKENIIDESGMPKERFSAEFPKEGPSILRIQQVVRGDSAAYFCASSPRDRGTLTDTQYFGPGTRLTVL.

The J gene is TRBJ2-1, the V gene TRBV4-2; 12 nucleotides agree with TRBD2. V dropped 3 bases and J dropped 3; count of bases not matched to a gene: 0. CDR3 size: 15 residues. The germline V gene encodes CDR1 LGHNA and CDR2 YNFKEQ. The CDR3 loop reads CASSQTSGSYNEQFF. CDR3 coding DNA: TGTGCCAGCAGCCAGACTAGCGGGAGCTACAATGAGCAGTTCTTC.

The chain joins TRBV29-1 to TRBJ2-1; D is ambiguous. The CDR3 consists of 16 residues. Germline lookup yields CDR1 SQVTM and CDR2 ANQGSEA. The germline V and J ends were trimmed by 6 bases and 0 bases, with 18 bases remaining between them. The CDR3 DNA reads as TGCAGCGTCACCTCCTGGCGCGGCGACTCCTACAATGAGCAGTTCTTC. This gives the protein CSVTSWRGDSYNEQFF.

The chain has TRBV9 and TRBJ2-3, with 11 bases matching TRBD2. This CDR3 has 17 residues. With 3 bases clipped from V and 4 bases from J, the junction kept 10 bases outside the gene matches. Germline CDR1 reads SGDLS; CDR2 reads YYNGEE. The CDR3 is CASSGHLGLAGPDTQYF. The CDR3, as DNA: TGTGCCAGCAGCGGGCACCTAGGACTAGCGGGCCCAGATACGCAGTATTTT.

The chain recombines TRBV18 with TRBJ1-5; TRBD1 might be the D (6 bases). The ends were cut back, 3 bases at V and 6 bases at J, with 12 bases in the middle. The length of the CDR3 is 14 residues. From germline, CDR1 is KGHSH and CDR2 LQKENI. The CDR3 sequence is CASSPQGSAQPQHF. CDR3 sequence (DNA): TGTGCCAGCTCACCGCAGGGGAGCGCTCAGCCCCAGCATTTT.

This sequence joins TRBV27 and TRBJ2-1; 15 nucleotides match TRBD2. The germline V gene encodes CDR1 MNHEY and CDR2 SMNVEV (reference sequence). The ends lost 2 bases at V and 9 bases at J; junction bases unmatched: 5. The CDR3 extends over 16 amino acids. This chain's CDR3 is CASSLGLAGGLGEQFF. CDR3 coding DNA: TGTGCCAGCAGTTTAGGACTAGCGGGAGGGCTGGGTGAGCAGTTCTTC.

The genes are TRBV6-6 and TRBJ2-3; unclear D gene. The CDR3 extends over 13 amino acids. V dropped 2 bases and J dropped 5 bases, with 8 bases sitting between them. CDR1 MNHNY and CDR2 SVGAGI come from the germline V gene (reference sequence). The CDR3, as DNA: TGTGCCAGCAGTTACAAAATATTAGATACGCAGTATTTT. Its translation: CASSYKILDTQYF.

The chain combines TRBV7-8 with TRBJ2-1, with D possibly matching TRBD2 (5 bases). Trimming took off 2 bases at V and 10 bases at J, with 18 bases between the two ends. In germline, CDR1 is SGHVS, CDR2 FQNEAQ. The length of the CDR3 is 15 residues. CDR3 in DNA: TGTGCCAGCAGCTTAAACGGGGTTGGGGTCGGGGAGCAGTTCTTC. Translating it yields CASSLNGVGVGEQFF.

The CDR3 DNA follows: TGTGCCAGCAGTCCCCAGGGGAATCAGCCCCAGCATTTT. Its protein is CASSPQGNQPQHF. The chain links TRBV6-1 to TRBJ1-5, with D possibly matching TRBD1 (6 bases). The CDR3 contains 13 residues. CDR1 MNHNS and CDR2 SASEGT come from the germline V gene. Trimming stripped 5 bases from V and 4 bases from J, with 9 bases between.

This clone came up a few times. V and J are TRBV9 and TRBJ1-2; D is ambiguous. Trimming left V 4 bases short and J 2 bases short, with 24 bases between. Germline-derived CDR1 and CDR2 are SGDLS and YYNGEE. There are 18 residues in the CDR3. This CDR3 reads CASSTLGTGDGKNYGYTF. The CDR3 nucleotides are TGTGCCAGCAGCACCCTCGGAACCGGAGACGGGAAAAACTATGGCTACACCTTC.

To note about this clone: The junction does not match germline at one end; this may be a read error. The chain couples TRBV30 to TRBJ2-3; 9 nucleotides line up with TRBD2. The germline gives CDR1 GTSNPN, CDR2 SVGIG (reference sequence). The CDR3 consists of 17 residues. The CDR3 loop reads CAWRVGASGADLDTQYF. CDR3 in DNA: TGTGCCTGGCGTGTAGGTGCTAGCGGGGCAGATCTAGATACGCAGTATTTT.

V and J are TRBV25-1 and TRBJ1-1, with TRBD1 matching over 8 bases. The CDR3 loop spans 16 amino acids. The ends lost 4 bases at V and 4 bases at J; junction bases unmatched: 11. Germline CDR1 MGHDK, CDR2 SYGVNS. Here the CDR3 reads CASSALQGQGGTEAFF. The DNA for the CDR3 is TGTGCCAGCAGTGCACTACAAGGACAGGGCGGCACTGAAGCTTTCTTT. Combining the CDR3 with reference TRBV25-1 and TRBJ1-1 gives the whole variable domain EADIYQTPRYLVIGTGKKITLECSQTMGHDKMYWYQQDPGMELHLIHYSYGVNSTEKGDLSSESTVSRIRTEHFPLTLESARPSHTSQYLCASSALQGQGGTEAFFGQGTRLTVV.

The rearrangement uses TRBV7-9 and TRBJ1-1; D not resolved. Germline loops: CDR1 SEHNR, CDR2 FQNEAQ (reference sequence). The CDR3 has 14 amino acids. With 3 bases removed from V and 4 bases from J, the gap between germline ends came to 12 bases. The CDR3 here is CASSFGGGSTEAFF. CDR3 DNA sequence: TGTGCCAGCAGCTTCGGAGGAGGGAGCACTGAAGCTTTCTTT. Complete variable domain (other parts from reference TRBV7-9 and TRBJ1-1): DTGVSQNPRHKITKRGQNVTFRCDPISEHNRLYWYRQTLGQGPEFLTYFQNEAQLEKSRLLSDRFSAERPKGSFSTLEIQRTEQGDSAMYLCASSFGGGSTEAFFGQGTRLTVV.

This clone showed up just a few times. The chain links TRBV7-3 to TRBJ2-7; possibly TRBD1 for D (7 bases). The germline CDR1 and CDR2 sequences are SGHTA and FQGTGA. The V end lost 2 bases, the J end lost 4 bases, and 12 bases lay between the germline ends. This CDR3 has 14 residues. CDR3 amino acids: CASSLQAGGYEQYF. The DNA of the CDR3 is TGTGCCAGCAGCTTACAGGCAGGGGGGTACGAGCAGTACTTC.

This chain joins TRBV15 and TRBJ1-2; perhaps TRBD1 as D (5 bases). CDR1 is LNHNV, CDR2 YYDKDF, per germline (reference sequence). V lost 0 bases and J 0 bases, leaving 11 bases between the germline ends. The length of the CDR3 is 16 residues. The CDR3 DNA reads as TGTGCCACCAGCAGAGATCTACAGGCACCTAACTATGGCTACACCTTC. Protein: CATSRDLQAPNYGYTF.

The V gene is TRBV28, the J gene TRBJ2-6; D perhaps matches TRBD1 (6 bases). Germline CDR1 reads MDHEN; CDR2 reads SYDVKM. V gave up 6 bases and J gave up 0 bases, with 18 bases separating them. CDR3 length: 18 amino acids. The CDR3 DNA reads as TGTGCCAGCAGGGAGCCGGGACATATCAGCTCTGGGGCCAACGTCCTGACTTTC. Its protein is CASREPGHISSGANVLTF.

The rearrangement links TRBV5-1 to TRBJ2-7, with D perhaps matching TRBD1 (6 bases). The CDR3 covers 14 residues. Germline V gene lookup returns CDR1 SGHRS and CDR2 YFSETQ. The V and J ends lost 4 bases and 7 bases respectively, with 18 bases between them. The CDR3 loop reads CASSGYRESGEQYF. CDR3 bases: TGCGCCAGCAGCGGTTACAGGGAATCTGGTGAGCAGTACTTC.

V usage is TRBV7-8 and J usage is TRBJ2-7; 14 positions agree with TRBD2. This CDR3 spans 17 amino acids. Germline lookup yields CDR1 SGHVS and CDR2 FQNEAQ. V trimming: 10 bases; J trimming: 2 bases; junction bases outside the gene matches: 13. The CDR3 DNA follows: TGTGCCACGGGGGGCCTACTGACTAGCGGGGGGGCCTACGAGCAGTACTTC. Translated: CATGGLLTSGGAYEQYF.